The 3 T cell receptor beta chains below all came from one sample that was sequenced in a study of T cell changes during pregnancy in multiple sclerosis. Produced via immunoSEQ multiplex PCR; TCRdb's table is partial and in-frame only. The table shows 48,000 or so clones, with 85% to 95% occurring only once. The material was CD4+ T cells from peripheral blood mononuclear cells, obtained in the second trimester of pregnancy. Receptors originate from a female donor in good health, enrolled as a control in a pregnancy study.

The chain links TRBV6-4 to TRBJ1-1; D gene unclear. The CDR3 covers 11 residues. The germline V gene encodes CDR1 MRHNA and CDR2 SNTAGT. Trimming stripped 4 bases from V and 6 bases from J, with 6 bases between. The CDR3 region is CASSAPPEAFF. CDR3 DNA: TGTGCCAGCAGTGCCCCTCCTGAAGCTTTCTTT.

The CDR3 region is CASTSVGGSHGYTF. The DNA for the CDR3 is TGTGCCAGCACATCGGTGGGGGGAAGTCATGGCTACACCTTC. V is TRBV6-5 and J is TRBJ1-2, with a weak D call TRBD1 (5 bases). Trimming stripped 7 bases from V and 6 bases from J, with 18 bases between. CDR3 size: 14 residues. Germline V gives CDR1 MNHEY, CDR2 SVGAGI.

The rearrangement joins TRBV7-9 to TRBJ1-1; D is undetermined. The V end lost 5 bases, the J end lost 6 bases, and 25 bases lay between the germline ends. CDR1 and CDR2 (germline): SEHNR, FQNEAQ (reference sequence). This CDR3 has 17 residues. DNA for the CDR3: TGTGCCAGCAGCCCAACACGAATCGGAGGATCTCGGTCTGAAGCTTTCTTT. Translating gives CASSPTRIGGSRSEAFF. The full variable domain, with the rest looked up from reference TRBV7-9 and TRBJ1-1, is DTGVSQNPRHKITKRGQNVTFRCDPISEHNRLYWYRQTLGQGPEFLTYFQNEAQLEKSRLLSDRFSAERPKGSFSTLEIQRTEQGDSAMYLCASSPTRIGGSRSEAFFGQGTRLTVV.